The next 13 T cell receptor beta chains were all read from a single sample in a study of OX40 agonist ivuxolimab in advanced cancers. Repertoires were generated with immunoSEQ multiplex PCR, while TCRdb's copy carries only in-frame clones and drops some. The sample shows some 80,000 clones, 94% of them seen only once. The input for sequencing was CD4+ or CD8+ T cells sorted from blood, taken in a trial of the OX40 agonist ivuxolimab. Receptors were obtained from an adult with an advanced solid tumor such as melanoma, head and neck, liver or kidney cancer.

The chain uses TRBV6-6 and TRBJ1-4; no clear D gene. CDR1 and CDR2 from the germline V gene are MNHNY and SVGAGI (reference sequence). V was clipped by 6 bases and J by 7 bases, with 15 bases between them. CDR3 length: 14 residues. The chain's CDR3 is CASSVGPAGEKLFF. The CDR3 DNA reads TGTGCCAGCAGCGTCGGACCTGCGGGTGAAAAACTGTTTTTT.

In nucleotides, the CDR3 is TGTGCCAGCAGCCCCGGGACAGGGGTTAATGAGCAGTTCTTC. Protein: CASSPGTGVNEQFF. The V and J genes are TRBV11-3 and TRBJ2-1, with TRBD1 matching over 10 bases. Trimming at V came to 5 bases and at J to 7 bases, leaving 5 bases not matched to a gene. The CDR3 sequence is 14 residues long. CDR1 and CDR2 (germline): SGHNT, YENEEA.

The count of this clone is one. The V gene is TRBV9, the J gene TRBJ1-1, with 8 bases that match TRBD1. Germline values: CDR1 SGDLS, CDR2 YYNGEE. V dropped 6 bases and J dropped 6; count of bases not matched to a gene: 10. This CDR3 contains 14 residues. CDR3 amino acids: CASTEFDRGAEAFF. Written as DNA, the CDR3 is TGTGCCAGCACGGAGTTCGACAGGGGCGCTGAAGCTTTCTTT.

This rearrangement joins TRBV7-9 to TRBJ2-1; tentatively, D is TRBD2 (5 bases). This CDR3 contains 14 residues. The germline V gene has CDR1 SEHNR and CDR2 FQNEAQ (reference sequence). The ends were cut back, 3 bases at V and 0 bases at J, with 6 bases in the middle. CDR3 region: CASSFAGSYNEQFF. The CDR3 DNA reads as TGTGCCAGCAGCTTTGCGGGCTCCTACAATGAGCAGTTCTTC. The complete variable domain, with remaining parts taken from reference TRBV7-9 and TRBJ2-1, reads DTGVSQNPRHKITKRGQNVTFRCDPISEHNRLYWYRQTLGQGPEFLTYFQNEAQLEKSRLLSDRFSAERPKGSFSTLEIQRTEQGDSAMYLCASSFAGSYNEQFFGPGTRLTVL.

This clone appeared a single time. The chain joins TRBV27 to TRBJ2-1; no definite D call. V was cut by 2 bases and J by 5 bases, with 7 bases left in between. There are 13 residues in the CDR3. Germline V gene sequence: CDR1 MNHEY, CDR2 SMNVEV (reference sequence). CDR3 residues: CASSLGLNNEQFF. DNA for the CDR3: TGTGCCAGCAGTTTAGGGCTGAACAATGAGCAGTTCTTC.

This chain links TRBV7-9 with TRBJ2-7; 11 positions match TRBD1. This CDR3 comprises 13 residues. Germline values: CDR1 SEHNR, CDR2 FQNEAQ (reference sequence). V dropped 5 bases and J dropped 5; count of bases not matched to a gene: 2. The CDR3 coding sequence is TGTGCCAGCAGCCCGGGACAGGGGGACGAGCAGTACTTC. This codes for CASSPGQGDEQYF. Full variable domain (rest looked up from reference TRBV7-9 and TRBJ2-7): DTGVSQNPRHKITKRGQNVTFRCDPISEHNRLYWYRQTLGQGPEFLTYFQNEAQLEKSRLLSDRFSAERPKGSFSTLEIQRTEQGDSAMYLCASSPGQGDEQYFGPGTRLTVT.

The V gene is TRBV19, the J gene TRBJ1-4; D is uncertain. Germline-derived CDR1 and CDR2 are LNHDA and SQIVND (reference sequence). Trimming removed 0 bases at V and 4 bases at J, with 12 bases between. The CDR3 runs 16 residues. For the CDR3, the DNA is TGTGCCAGTAGTATAGAGGCAGCCGAGTATAATGAAAAACTGTTTTTT. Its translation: CASSIEAAEYNEKLFF.

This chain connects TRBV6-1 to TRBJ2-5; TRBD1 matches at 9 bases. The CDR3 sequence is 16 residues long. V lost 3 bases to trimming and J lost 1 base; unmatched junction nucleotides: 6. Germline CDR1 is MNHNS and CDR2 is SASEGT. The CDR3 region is CASSDPGTGTQETQYF. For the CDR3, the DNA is TGTGCCAGCAGTGACCCAGGGACAGGGACCCAAGAGACCCAGTACTTC.

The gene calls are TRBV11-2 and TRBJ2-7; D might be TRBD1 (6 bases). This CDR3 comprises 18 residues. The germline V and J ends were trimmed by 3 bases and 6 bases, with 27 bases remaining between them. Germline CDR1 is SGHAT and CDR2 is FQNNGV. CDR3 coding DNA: TGTGCCAGCAGCTTCGCCCCCCTTGGACAGCCTCTAGTGGGCGAGCAGTACTTC. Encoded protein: CASSFAPLGQPLVGEQYF.

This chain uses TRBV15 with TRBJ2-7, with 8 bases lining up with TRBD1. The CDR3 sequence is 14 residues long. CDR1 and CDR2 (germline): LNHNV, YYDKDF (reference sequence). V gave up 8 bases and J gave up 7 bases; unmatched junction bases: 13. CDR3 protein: CATSLGTGGLEQYF. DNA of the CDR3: TGTGCCACCTCATTAGGGACAGGCGGGCTGGAGCAGTACTTC.

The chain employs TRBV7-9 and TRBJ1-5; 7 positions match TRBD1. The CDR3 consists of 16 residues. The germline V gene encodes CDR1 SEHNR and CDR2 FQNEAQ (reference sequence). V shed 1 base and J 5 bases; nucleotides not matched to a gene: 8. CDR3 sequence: CASSLEGTVVDQPQHF. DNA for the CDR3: TGTGCCAGCAGCTTAGAAGGGACAGTGGTAGATCAGCCCCAGCATTTT.

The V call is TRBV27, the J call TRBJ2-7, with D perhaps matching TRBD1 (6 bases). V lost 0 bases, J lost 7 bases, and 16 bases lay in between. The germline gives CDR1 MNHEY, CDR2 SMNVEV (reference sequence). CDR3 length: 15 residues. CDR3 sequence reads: CASSLSLGTPLEQYF. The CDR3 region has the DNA TGTGCCAGCAGTTTATCACTCGGGACACCCTTAGAGCAGTACTTC.

DNA for the CDR3: TGTGCCAGCAGGTGGGCACAGGGCTTCTATGGCTACACCTTC. Amino acids: CASRWAQGFYGYTF. The chain recombines TRBV27 with TRBJ1-2, with D tentatively TRBD1 (6 bases). The CDR3 has 14 amino acids. In germline, CDR1 is MNHEY, CDR2 SMNVEV (reference sequence). Trimming removed 6 bases from V and 4 bases from J, with 15 bases in between.